Listed below are T cell receptor beta chains from one sample, sequenced in a study of blood T cell repertoires in COVID-19. TCRdb keeps only in-frame clones here, not all; method: immunoSEQ multiplex PCR. The data hold about 140,000 clones, with about 87% observed a single time. Material for sequencing was PBMCs or T cells enriched from blood (not recorded which). The receptors here all came from a man between 60 and 70 years old who had recovered from COVID-19. Both conserved end residues are part of each CDR3. Each record gives: J gene, clone size, V gene, D gene, CDR3 protein, CDR3 DNA. A D gene is named only where the DNA matches it firmly. The size entry is marked missing in some rows and otherwise reads once, few, many or a size class.

TRBJ1-1,.,TRBV30,TRBD1,CAWSDRGSTEAFF,TGTGCCTGGAGTGACAGGGGTAGCACTGAAGCTTTCTTT
TRBJ2-3,.,TRBV5-4,TRBD1,CASSLDRGMADTQYF,TGTGCCAGCAGCTTGGACAGGGGGATGGCAGATACGCAGTATTTT
TRBJ1-2,.,TRBV19,TRBD1,CASGYGQGLGGYTF,TGTGCCAGTGGGTACGGACAGGGGCTTGGTGGCTACACCTTC
TRBJ2-3,.,TRBV4-2,TRBD1,CASSPYLTGGGDTQYF,TGTGCCAGCAGCCCTTACTTGACAGGGGGCGGGGATACGCAGTATTTT
TRBJ1-5,.,TRBV3-1/TRBV3-2,.,CASSQMGTGPINQPQHF,TGTGCCAGCAGCCAAATGGGAACAGGTCCAATCAATCAGCCCCAGCATTTT
TRBJ1-4,.,TRBV10-3,TRBD1,CAISERDRAEEKLFF,TGTGCCATCAGCGAACGGGACAGGGCTGAGGAAAAACTGTTTTTT
TRBJ2-7,once,TRBV5-6,TRBD1,CASSYGQAYEQYF,TGTGCCAGCAGCTATGGACAGGCCTACGAGCAGTACTTC
TRBJ2-2,.,TRBV6-5,.,CASSRGGELFF,TGTGCCAGCTCTAGAGGGGGGGAGCTGTTTTTT
TRBJ1-2,once,TRBV11-2,TRBD1,CASSMGRGTDNYGYTF,TGTGCCAGCAGCATGGGGCGTGGGACAGACAACTATGGCTACACCTTC
TRBJ2-3,few,TRBV6-1,.,CASSENNREPDTQYF,TGTGCCAGCAGTGAAAATAACAGGGAACCAGATACGCAGTATTTT
TRBJ1-4,once,TRBV2,TRBD1,CASRMGQGFNEKLFF,TGTGCCAGCAGGATGGGACAGGGTTTTAATGAAAAACTGTTTTTT
TRBJ2-7,.,TRBV13,TRBD1,CASSQDRGPYEQYF,TGTGCCAGCAGCCAGGACAGGGGTCCCTACGAGCAGTACTTC
TRBJ2-2,.,TRBV19,TRBD1,CASSPGQGAGTGELFF,TGTGCCAGTAGTCCAGGACAGGGGGCGGGCACCGGGGAGCTGTTTTTT
TRBJ2-7,.,TRBV28,TRBD1,CASRKQGSYEQYF,TGTGCCAGCAGGAAACAGGGGAGCTACGAGCAGTACTTC
TRBJ1-5,.,TRBV20-1,.,CSASSVTGFSSNQPQHF,TGCAGTGCTAGTAGTGTCACAGGGTTTAGTAGCAATCAGCCCCAGCATTTT
TRBJ1-1,.,TRBV19,.,CASSPDIRVGRGTEAFF,TGTGCCAGTAGCCCGGACATTAGGGTCGGAAGGGGCACTGAAGCTTTCTTT